This T cell receptor (beta chain) was captured in a study of cytomegalovirus exposure and HLA in healthy donors. Germline V gene data show CDR1 as MNHNS and CDR2 as SASEGT. This CDR3 has 12 residues. Trimming stripped 8 bases from V and 5 bases from J, with 11 bases between. The study's findings and limits: The study flagged approximately 180 TCR beta chains as cytomegalovirus-associated. Reportedly, cytomegalovirus status was diagnosed with high sensitivity and specificity.

Regarding this clone: The antigen is unknown.

Assay: immunoSEQ multiplex PCR; the TCRdb copy retains only in-frame clones and omits some. The data contain about 130,000 clones, approximately 95% of them seen just once; the ten biggest clones take up 1.5% to 2%. The material sequenced was PBMCs. The gene calls are TRBV6-1 and TRBJ2-3; weak D call: TRBD2 (5 bases). This receptor was identified in a man aged 18 to 30 in good health and CMV-seronegative. The DNA of the CDR3 is TGTGCCAGCTGGGTGGGAGAAGATACGCAGTATTTT. The encoded protein is CASWVGEDTQYF.